This TCR beta chain appears in the sequencing data of a study of regulatory T cells in long-lasting Graves disease. V lost 7 bases, J lost 5 bases, and 18 bases lay in between. Germline V gives CDR1 LGHDT, CDR2 YNNKEL (reference sequence). The CDR3 sequence is 14 residues long. Building of the TCR beta libraries involved iRepertoire HTBI primers and Arm-PCR of CDR3 regions. TCRdb re-analysed the multiplex PCR reads in MiXCR, keeping a single row per CDR3 protein. The sample gives 400,000 to 500,000 distinct CDR3 sequences, roughly a fifth of which show up once; roughly an eighth is in the top ten. Study-level findings and limits: The persistent group shared some 2,700 public clonotypes, more than the approximately 890 shared by new patients. Persistent Graves' patients had lower TCR diversity than newly diagnosed ones.

Time point here: persistent/refractory GD, antithyroid drugs over 5 years with positive TRAb. Following extraction of RNA from PBMCs, that RNA was used to make the TCR library. This clonotype appeared many times. Its antigen is not identified. Source: peripheral blood mononuclear cells (PBMCs), taken when the disease was refractory, from a patient treated with antithyroid drugs. This chain joins TRBV3-1 and TRBJ2-7; possible D gene TRBD1, 7 bases. This clonotype was obtained from a female donor with Graves disease. Here the CDR3 reads CASTSGPGGHEQYF. CDR3 DNA sequence: TGTGCCAGCACGTCCGGGCCAGGGGGGCACGAGCAGTACTTC.